This T cell receptor beta chain was sequenced for a study of control samples from healthy donors and cancer patients. Trimming pared 0 bases from V and 7 bases from J, leaving 1 base between. CDR1 is LNHDA and CDR2 is SQIVND in the germline V gene (reference sequence). CDR3 length: 11 residues. TCRdb's table, derived via immunoSEQ multiplex PCR, lists solely in-frame clones and lacks some. The sample contains over 55,000 clones, roughly 90% of which appear only once. The chain couples TRBV19 to TRBJ2-1, with D unresolved. This receptor was identified in a man between 25 and 39 years old with colorectal cancer. The sample consisted of PBMCs. The CDR3 reads CASSIENEQFF. CDR3 bases: TGTGCCAGTAGTATAGAGAATGAGCAGTTCTTC. Full variable domain (rest looked up from reference TRBV19 and TRBJ2-1): DGGITQSPKYLFRKEGQNVTLSCEQNLNHDAMYWYRQDPGQGLRLIYYSQIVNDFQKGDIAEGYSVSREKKESFPLTVTSAQKNPTAFYLCASSIENEQFFGPGTRLTVL.